This T cell receptor (beta chain) was obtained from a study of cytomegalovirus exposure and HLA in healthy donors. The study's findings and limits: Later analysis associated a missense DCLRE1C variant with TCR beta V- and J-gene trimming. The classifier reportedly diagnosed cytomegalovirus status with high specificity and sensitivity. Most subjects' HLA-A and HLA-B alleles were reportedly predicted from TCR beta sequences. Per a prior analysis, the majority of TCR beta V segments were productive roughly 87% or roughly 30% of the time.

Germline loops: CDR1 GTSNPN, CDR2 SVGIG (reference sequence). Trimming took off 3 bases at V and 4 bases at J, with 10 bases between the two ends. The CDR3 sequence is 13 residues long. 13 Jbeta primers and 60 Vbeta primers were used for the PCR. Sequencing was performed with immunoSEQ multiplex PCR; in TCRdb, only in-frame clones are kept and a portion is missing. The sample has about 93,000 clones; approximately 64% are singletons. Points on this clone: What it binds is unknown.

This sequence was found in a boy aged 5 to 17 in good health and CMV-seropositive. Specimen: PBMCs. V and J are TRBV30 and TRBJ1-3, with TRBD1 as a possible D gene (5 bases). The CDR3, as DNA: TGTGCCTGGAGAATAGGGGCCGGAAACACCATATATTTT. As protein: CAWRIGAGNTIYF.